The sequence of this TCR beta chain was determined in a study of cytomegalovirus exposure and HLA in healthy donors. Study-level results: Later analysis showed TCR association rates varying by HLA locus, highest for DRB1 and lowest for HLA-C. TCR beta sequences reportedly predicted most subjects' HLA-A and HLA-B alleles accurately. The CMV antigen specificity of a few CMV-associated chains was confirmed through in vitro analysis.

Concerning this clone: What it binds is not known.

The PCR was carried out with 60 Vbeta primers and 13 Jbeta primers. Data came from immunoSEQ multiplex PCR; TCRdb stores just in-frame clones and leaves some out. The data show 140,000 or so clones, approximately 80% seen once. The clonotype was recovered from a man aged 40-55 years in good health and CMV-seronegative. Sequenced input: PBMCs.

Here the CDR3 DNA reads TGCGCCAGCAGCGCAACGATTAGCGGCTCCTACGAGCAGTACTTC. Translated, it gives CASSATISGSYEQYF. The chain employs TRBV4-1 and TRBJ2-7; maybe TRBD2 (6 bases). Germline V gene lookup returns CDR1 MGHRA and CDR2 YSYEKL. The CDR3 totals 15 residues. Trimming left V 5 bases short and J 0 bases short, with 14 bases between.